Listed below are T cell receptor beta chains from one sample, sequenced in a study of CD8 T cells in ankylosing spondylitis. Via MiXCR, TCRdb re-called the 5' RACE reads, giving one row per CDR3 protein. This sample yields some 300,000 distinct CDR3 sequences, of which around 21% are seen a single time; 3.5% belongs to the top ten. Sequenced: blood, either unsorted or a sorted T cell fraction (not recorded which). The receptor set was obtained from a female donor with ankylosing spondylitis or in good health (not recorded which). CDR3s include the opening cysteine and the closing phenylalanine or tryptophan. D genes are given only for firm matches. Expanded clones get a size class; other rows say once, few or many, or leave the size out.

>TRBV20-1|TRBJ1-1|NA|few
CSAVRRVVTEAFF
TGCAGTGCCGTTAGGCGGGTGGTCACTGAAGCTTTCTTT
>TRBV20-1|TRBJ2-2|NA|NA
CSASRQEATGELFF
TGCAGTGCTAGTAGACAGGAGGCCACCGGGGAGCTGTTTTTT
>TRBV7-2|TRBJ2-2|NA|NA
CASSTTRTNTGELFF
TGTGCCAGCAGCACGACAAGGACGAACACCGGGGAGCTGTTTTTT
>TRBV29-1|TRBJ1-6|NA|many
CSVWYERTGVDLYSPLHF
TGCAGCGTTTGGTACGAGAGGACGGGGGTAGATTTGTATTCACCCCTCCACTTT
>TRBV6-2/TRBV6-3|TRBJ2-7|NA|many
CASSPYYSPPYEQYF
TGTGCCAGCAGCCCGTACTACAGTCCCCCCTACGAGCAGTACTTC
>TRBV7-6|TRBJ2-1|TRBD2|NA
CASSGTSGGYYSYNEQFF
TGTGCCAGCAGTGGGACTAGCGGGGGATACTACTCCTACAATGAGCAGTTCTTC
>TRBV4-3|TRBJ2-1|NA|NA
CASSQDVRAVNEQFF
TGCGCCAGCAGCCAAGATGTTCGAGCGGTCAATGAGCAGTTCTTC
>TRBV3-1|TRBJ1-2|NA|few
CASSLKPSSTPWGYTF
TGTGCCAGCAGCCTTAAACCGAGTAGTACCCCGTGGGGCTACACCTTC
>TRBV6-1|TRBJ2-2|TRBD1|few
CASSGDRVSTGELFF
TGTGCCAGCAGCGGGGACAGAGTATCAACCGGGGAGCTGTTTTTT
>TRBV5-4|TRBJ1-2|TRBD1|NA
CASSLIRQGNGYTF
TGTGCCAGCAGCTTGATTCGACAGGGGAATGGCTACACCTTC
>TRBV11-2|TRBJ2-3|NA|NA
CASSLGEKAQYF
TGTGCCAGCAGCTTAGGGGAAAAGGCGCAGTATTTT
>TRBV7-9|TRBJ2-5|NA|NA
CASRGVRQKETQYF
TGTGCCAGCAGAGGTGTGAGGCAGAAAGAGACCCAGTACTTC
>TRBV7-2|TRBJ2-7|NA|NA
CASSLTGTRYEQYF
TGTGCCAGCAGCTTAACCGGGACCCGCTACGAGCAGTACTTC
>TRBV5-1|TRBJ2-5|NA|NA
CASSLEAYQETQYF
TGCGCCAGCAGCTTGGAGGCATACCAAGAGACCCAGTACTTC
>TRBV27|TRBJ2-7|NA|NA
CALRGSTQRRYEQYF
TGTGCCCTTCGAGGCTCGACTCAGCGGCGCTACGAGCAGTACTTC
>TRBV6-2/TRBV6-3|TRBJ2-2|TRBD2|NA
CASSYTPGLAGVIGELFF
TGTGCCAGCAGTTACACCCCCGGGCTAGCGGGAGTTATCGGGGAGCTGTTTTTT
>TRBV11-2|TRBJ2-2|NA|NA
CASSRLDRDTGELFF
TGTGCCAGCAGCAGACTCGACAGAGACACCGGGGAGCTGTTTTTT
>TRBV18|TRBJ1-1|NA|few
CASSPAQGSGEAFF
TGTGCCAGCTCACCAGCACAGGGATCCGGTGAAGCTTTCTTT
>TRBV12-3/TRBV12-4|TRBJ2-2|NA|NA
CASSLSLDRGTTGELFF
TGTGCCAGCAGTTTAAGTCTAGACCGGGGGACCACCGGGGAGCTGTTTTTT
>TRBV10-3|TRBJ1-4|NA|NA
CAISGENEKLFF
TGTGCCATCAGTGGAGAGAATGAAAAACTGTTTTTT
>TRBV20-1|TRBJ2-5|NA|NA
CSAHTLGTTGETQYF
TGCAGTGCGCACACCTTGGGGACTACAGGGGAGACCCAGTACTTC
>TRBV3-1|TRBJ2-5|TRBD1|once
CASSPGQAGTQYF
TGTGCCAGCAGCCCAGGACAGGCCGGGACCCAGTACTTC
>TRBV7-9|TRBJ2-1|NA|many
CASSLASSYNEQFF
TGTGCCAGCAGCTTAGCTAGCTCCTACAATGAGCAGTTCTTC
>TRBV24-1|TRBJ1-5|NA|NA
CATSDHRTGGPQHF
TGTGCCACCAGTGATCACAGGACTGGAGGGCCCCAGCATTTT
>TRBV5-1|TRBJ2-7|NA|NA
CASSLGTLPRYEQYF
TGCGCCAGCAGCTTAGGGACACTCCCTCGGTACGAGCAGTACTTC
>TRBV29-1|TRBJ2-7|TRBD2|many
CSVIAGGPSTYEQYF
TGCAGCGTTATAGCGGGAGGACCATCTACCTACGAGCAGTACTTC
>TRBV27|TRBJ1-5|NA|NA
CASSFSAGGNQPQHF
TGTGCCAGCAGTTTTTCCGCGGGAGGCAATCAGCCCCAGCATTTT
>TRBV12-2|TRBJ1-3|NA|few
CASRPPRGGTSNTIYF
TGTGCAAGTCGCCCGCCCCGAGGGGGGACCTCAAACACCATATATTTT
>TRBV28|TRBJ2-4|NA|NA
CASQDLAKNIQYF
TGTGCCAGCCAGGACTTAGCCAAAAACATTCAGTACTTC
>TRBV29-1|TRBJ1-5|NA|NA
CSSTETQHF
TGCAGCTCGACAGAGACCCAGCATTTT
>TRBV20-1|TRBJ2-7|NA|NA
CSANRLGDSYEQYF
TGCAGTGCTAACAGGCTGGGGGACTCATACGAGCAGTACTTC
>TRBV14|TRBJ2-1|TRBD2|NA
CASRRAGGAGNEQFF
TGTGCCAGCCGGCGCGCGGGGGGCGCAGGGAATGAGCAGTTCTTC
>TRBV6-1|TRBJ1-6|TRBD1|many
CASSLTFGQGNSPLHF
TGTGCCAGCAGTCTAACCTTCGGACAGGGGAATTCACCCCTCCACTTT
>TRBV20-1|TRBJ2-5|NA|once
CSARGGGRETQYF
TGCAGCGCCAGGGGGGGGGGCCGAGAGACCCAGTACTTC
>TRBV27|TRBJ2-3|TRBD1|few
CASADRGVPDTQYF
TGTGCCAGCGCCGACAGGGGCGTCCCAGATACGCAGTATTTT
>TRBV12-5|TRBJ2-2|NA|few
CASAGRQVSNTGELFF
TGTGCTAGTGCCGGTAGACAGGTATCGAACACCGGGGAGCTGTTTTTT
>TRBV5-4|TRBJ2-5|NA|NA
CASSSQGRGLSETQDF
TGTGCCAGCAGCTCTCAGGGCCGGGGGTTGTCAGAGACCCAGGACTTC
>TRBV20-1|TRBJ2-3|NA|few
CSALGSARWGTQYF
TGCAGTGCCCTCGGGAGCGCTCGATGGGGTACGCAGTATTTT
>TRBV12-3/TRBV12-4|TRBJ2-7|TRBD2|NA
CASSLIEGAGFEQYF
TGTGCCAGCAGTTTGATAGAGGGAGCGGGATTCGAGCAGTACTTC
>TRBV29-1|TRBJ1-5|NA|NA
CSVALGGNQPQHF
TGCAGCGTCGCCCTGGGGGGCAATCAGCCCCAGCATTTT
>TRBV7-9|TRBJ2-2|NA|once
CASNQAGTGELFF
TGTGCCAGCAACCAAGCTGGCACCGGGGAGCTGTTTTTT
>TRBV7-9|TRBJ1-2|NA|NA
CASSSGRDHYGYTF
TGTGCCAGCAGCTCGGGCAGGGACCACTATGGCTACACCTTC
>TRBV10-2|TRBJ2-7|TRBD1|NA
CASKQQGRNSYEQYF
TGCGCCAGCAAGCAACAGGGGCGGAACTCCTACGAGCAGTACTTC
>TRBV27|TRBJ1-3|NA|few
CASRSNRYSGNTIYF
TGTGCCAGCAGATCCAACCGCTACTCTGGAAACACCATATATTTT
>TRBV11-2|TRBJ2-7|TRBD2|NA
CASSSDTSGSGRGYEQYF
TGTGCCAGCAGCTCCGACACTAGCGGGAGCGGTCGGGGGTACGAGCAGTACTTC
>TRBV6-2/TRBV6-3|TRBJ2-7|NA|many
CASSYLARYEQYF
TGTGCCAGCAGTTATCTAGCTAGATACGAGCAGTACTTC
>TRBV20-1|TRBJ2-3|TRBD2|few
CSARPTGTSDHTDTQYF
TGCAGTGCTCGTCCGACCGGGACTAGCGACCACACAGATACGCAGTATTTT
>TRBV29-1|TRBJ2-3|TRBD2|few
CSVPLAGVSTDTQYF
TGCAGCGTTCCTCTAGCGGGAGTGAGCACAGATACGCAGTATTTT
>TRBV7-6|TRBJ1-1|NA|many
CASSLQAGYTEAFF
TGTGCCAGCAGCTTGCAGGCGGGCTACACTGAAGCTTTCTTT
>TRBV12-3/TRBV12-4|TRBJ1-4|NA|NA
CASSGTLGANEKLFF
TGTGCCAGCTCAGGGACACTTGGGGCAAATGAAAAACTGTTTTTT
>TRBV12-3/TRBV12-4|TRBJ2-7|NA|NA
CASSRRRAIYEQYF
TGTGCCAGTTCCCGCCGCAGGGCGATCTACGAGCAGTACTTC
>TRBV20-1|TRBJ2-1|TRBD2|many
CSASRRTSATYNEQFF
TGCAGTGCTTCTCGACGGACTAGCGCGACCTACAATGAGCAGTTCTTC
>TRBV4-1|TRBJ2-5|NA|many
CASSQGGDQETQYF
TGCGCCAGCAGCCAAGGAGGAGACCAAGAGACCCAGTACTTC
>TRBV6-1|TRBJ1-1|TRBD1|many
CASRGQGARMNTEAFF
TGTGCCAGCAGGGGACAGGGGGCTCGCATGAACACTGAAGCTTTCTTT
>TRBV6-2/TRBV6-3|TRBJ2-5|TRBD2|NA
CASSPTSALQYF
TGTGCCAGCAGCCCGACTAGCGCCCTACAGTACTTC
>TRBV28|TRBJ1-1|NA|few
CASSRQPNTEAFF
TGTGCCAGCAGCCGACAACCGAACACTGAAGCTTTCTTT
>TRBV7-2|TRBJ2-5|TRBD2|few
CASSPTSGSIVTQYF
TGTGCCAGCAGCCCAACTAGCGGGAGTATTGTGACCCAGTACTTC
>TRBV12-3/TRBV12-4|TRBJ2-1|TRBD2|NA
CASGGTSGSIEQFF
TGTGCCAGCGGCGGGACTAGCGGGAGTATTGAGCAGTTCTTC
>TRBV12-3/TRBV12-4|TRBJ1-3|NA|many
CASSLGQFEGNTIYF
TGTGCCAGCAGTTTGGGGCAATTCGAAGGAAACACCATATATTTT